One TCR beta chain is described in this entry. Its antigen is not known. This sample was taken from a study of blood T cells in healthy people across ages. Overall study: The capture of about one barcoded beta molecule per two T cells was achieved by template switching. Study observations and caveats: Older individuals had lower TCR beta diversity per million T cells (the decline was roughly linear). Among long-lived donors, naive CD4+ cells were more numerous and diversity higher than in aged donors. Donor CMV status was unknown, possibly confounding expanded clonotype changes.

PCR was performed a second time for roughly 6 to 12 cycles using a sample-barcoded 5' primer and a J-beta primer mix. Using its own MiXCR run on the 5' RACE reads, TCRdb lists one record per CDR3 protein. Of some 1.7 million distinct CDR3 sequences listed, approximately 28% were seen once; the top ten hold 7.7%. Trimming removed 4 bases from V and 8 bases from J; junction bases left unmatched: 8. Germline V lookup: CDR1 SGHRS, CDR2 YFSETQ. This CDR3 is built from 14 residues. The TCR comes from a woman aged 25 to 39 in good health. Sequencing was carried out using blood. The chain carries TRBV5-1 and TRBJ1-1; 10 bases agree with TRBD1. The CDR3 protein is CASSAWDRGSEAFF. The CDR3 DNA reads TGCGCCAGCAGCGCATGGGACAGGGGATCAGAAGCTTTCTTT.